One sample yielded the 29 T cell receptor beta chains listed below, sequenced in a study of T cells expressing NK-cell markers. For each CDR3 protein, TCRdb gives one entry from its re-call of the 5' RACE reads, without DNA. This sample's clone table lists about 540,000 distinct CDR3 sequences. Sample: blood T cells: a sorted CD56 or NKG2C T cell subset, CD4+ or CD8+ T cells, or bulk PBMC T cells (not recorded which). All receptors derive from a man in his late teens or twenties in good health.

J is TRBJ2-2 and V is TRBV15; the TRBD1 assignment by TCRdb is unverifiable without DNA. Germline CDR1 is LNHNV and CDR2 is YYDKDF (reference sequence). This CDR3 region has 17 residues. CDR3 amino acids: CATSDTGSRGNTGELFF. Together with reference TRBV15 and TRBJ2-2, the CDR3 gives the full variable domain: DAMVIQNPRYQVTQFGKPVTLSCSQTLNHNVMYWYQQKSSQAPKLLFHYYDKDFNNEADTPDNFQSRRPNTSFCFLDIRSPGLGDTAMYLCATSDTGSRGNTGELFFGEGSRLTVL.

The rearrangement uses TRBV12-2 and TRBJ2-2; the D call of TRBD1 rests on TCRdb alone, since no DNA is present to check it. TRBV12-2 is deemed a pseudogene. The CDR3 is 16 residues long. This CDR3 is CASRPHGQGNTGELFF.

This chain connects TRBV5-1 to TRBJ2-3. The CDR3 is 15 amino acids. Germline V gene sequence: CDR1 SGHRS, CDR2 YFSETQ. This CDR3 is CASSFGHGSTDTQYF.

This chain links TRBV9 with TRBJ2-7; TCRdb selects TRBD1, and the lack of DNA leaves this call unchecked. This CDR3 spans 15 amino acids. CDR1 is SGDLS and CDR2 is YYNGEE in the germline V gene. CDR3: CASSDRGEGPYEQYF.

The chain employs TRBV6-5 and TRBJ2-3. CDR3 length: 14 amino acids. Germline V CDR1 and CDR2: MNHEY, SVGAGI. The CDR3 protein is CASSYSGSTDTQYF.

The chain carries TRBV5-1 and TRBJ2-7; TCRdb outputs TRBD1, but without DNA this stays unchecked. There are 14 residues in the CDR3. Germline V CDR1 and CDR2: SGHRS, YFSETQ. The CDR3 is CASATQGASGEQYF.

The J gene is TRBJ2-2, the V gene TRBV12-3 or TRBV12-4; TCRdb calls TRBD2, which cannot be checked without DNA. The CDR3 is 12 amino acids. CDR3 protein: CASSSPPGELFF.

The chain recombines TRBV5-1 with TRBJ2-1; TCRdb's D call, TRBD1, is unchecked because there is no DNA. The CDR3 sequence is 15 residues long. CDR1 and CDR2 (germline): SGHRS, YFSETQ. The CDR3 here is CASTRDLYSSNEQFF.

CDR3 residues: CASSSSTSGRNEQFF. The gene calls are TRBV5-1 and TRBJ2-1; TCRdb names TRBD2, which stays unverified in the absence of DNA. Germline V CDR1 and CDR2: SGHRS, YFSETQ. There are 15 residues in the CDR3.

The chain employs TRBV4-1 and TRBJ2-3. CDR1 is MGHRA, CDR2 YSYEKL, per germline. This CDR3 has 14 residues. The CDR3 sequence: CASSRIGSTDTQYF.

The gene calls are TRBV29-1 and TRBJ2-5; lacking DNA, the TRBD2 call made by TCRdb goes unchecked. Per germline, CDR1 SQVTM and CDR2 ANQGSEA. CDR3 length equals 12 residues. The CDR3 region is CSVTGRSETQYF.

The J gene is TRBJ1-4, the V gene TRBV20-1. CDR1 and CDR2 (germline): DFQATT, SNEGSKA (reference sequence). This CDR3 region has 14 residues. The CDR3: CSARDRRGNEKLFF.

This chain joins TRBV6-5 and TRBJ1-2; the TRBD1 assignment by TCRdb is unverifiable without DNA. The CDR3 runs 15 residues. Germline-derived CDR1 and CDR2 are MNHEY and SVGAGI. CDR3: CASSYSGGQEEGYTF.

The V gene is TRBV12-3 or TRBV12-4, the J gene TRBJ1-1. The CDR3 spans 14 residues. This chain's CDR3 is CASSLKAAHTEAFF.

This rearrangement joins TRBV18 to TRBJ2-7. Germline V gene lookup returns CDR1 KGHSH and CDR2 LQKENI. The CDR3 spans 15 residues. Here the CDR3 reads CASSPGIPTAYEQYF.

The V gene is TRBV20-1, the J gene TRBJ2-2; TCRdb selects TRBD1, and the lack of DNA leaves this call unchecked. The germline gives CDR1 DFQATT, CDR2 SNEGSKA (reference sequence). The length of the CDR3 is 11 residues. The CDR3 here is CSGRQTGELFF.

V gene TRBV6-1 combines with J gene TRBJ2-1; lacking DNA, the TRBD2 call made by TCRdb goes unchecked. CDR1 is MNHNS and CDR2 is SASEGT in the germline V gene. The CDR3 extends over 14 amino acids. The chain's CDR3 is CASNSLGGRNEQFF.

The chain uses TRBV29-1 and TRBJ2-1; the D gene TCRdb calls, TRBD1, cannot be checked with no DNA. CDR3 length equals 12 residues. Germline V lookup: CDR1 SQVTM, CDR2 ANQGSEA. The CDR3 sequence is CSTRDATMGQFF.

The chain has TRBV6-4 and TRBJ2-1; no DNA is available, so the TRBD2 call from TCRdb remains unchecked. Germline CDR1 and CDR2: MRHNA and SNTAGT. The CDR3 contains 15 residues. CDR3 residues: CASSDSAGGVDEQFF.

The chain uses TRBV28 and TRBJ2-1; the TRBD1 assignment by TCRdb is unverifiable without DNA. From germline, CDR1 is MDHEN and CDR2 SYDVKM. The CDR3 spans 13 residues. CDR3: CASSTPAVVEQFF.

The chain is built from TRBV27 and TRBJ2-7. CDR1 and CDR2 (germline): MNHEY, SMNVEV (reference sequence). CDR3 length: 11 amino acids. The CDR3 reads CASSSGVKQYF.

The chain joins TRBV30 to TRBJ2-2; TCRdb returns TRBD1, unconfirmable since there is no DNA. The CDR3 is 18 amino acids. Per germline, CDR1 GTSNPN and CDR2 SVGIG (reference sequence). The CDR3 loop reads CAWSVRRTGGIYTGELFF. The full variable domain, with the rest looked up from reference TRBV30 and TRBJ2-2, is SQTIHQWPATLVQPVGSPLSLECTVEGTSNPNLYWYRQAAGRGLQLLFYSVGIGQISSEVPQNLSASRPQDRQFILSSKKLLLSDSGFYLCAWSVRRTGGIYTGELFFGEGSRLTVL.

The CDR3 is CASSHGAGADTQYF. This chain joins TRBV4-2 and TRBJ2-3; TCRdb names TRBD2, which stays unverified in the absence of DNA. CDR3 length: 14 amino acids. Germline V lookup: CDR1 LGHNA, CDR2 YNFKEQ.

The chain carries TRBV29-1 and TRBJ2-5; TCRdb's D gene call, TRBD1, goes unchecked for lack of DNA. CDR1 is SQVTM, CDR2 ANQGSEA, per germline. The CDR3 runs to 13 residues. The CDR3 reads CSVAGRVSETQYF. The complete variable domain, with remaining parts taken from reference TRBV29-1 and TRBJ2-5, reads SAVISQKPSRDICQRGTSLTIQCQVDSQVTMMFWYRQQPGQSLTLIATANQGSEATYESGFVIDKFPISRPNLTFSTLTVSNMSPEDSSIYLCSVAGRVSETQYFGPGTRLLVL.

The V call is TRBV20-1, the J call TRBJ2-5. CDR1 is DFQATT, CDR2 SNEGSKA, per germline (reference sequence). This CDR3 region has 14 residues. The CDR3 loop is CSARDPSERETQYF.

The rearrangement links TRBV5-5 to TRBJ2-2; no DNA is available, so the TRBD1 call from TCRdb remains unchecked. Germline-derived CDR1 and CDR2 are SGHKS and YYEKEE (reference sequence). The length of the CDR3 is 13 residues. The CDR3 sequence: CASSLKGGGELFF.

This chain links TRBV5-4 with TRBJ2-7; TCRdb's D call, TRBD1, is unchecked because there is no DNA. CDR1 and CDR2 (germline): SGHNT, YYREEE (reference sequence). The CDR3 is made up of 15 amino acids. CDR3 in amino acids: CASSFRDRVADEQYF.

The rearrangement joins TRBV6-2 or TRBV6-3 to TRBJ2-4; TCRdb names TRBD1, which stays unverified in the absence of DNA. This CDR3 is 15 amino acids long. CDR1 is MNHEY, CDR2 SVGEGT, per germline. CDR3 in amino acids: CASTDSGGAKNIQYF.

The chain has TRBV20-1 and TRBJ2-1; lacking DNA, the TRBD1 call made by TCRdb goes unchecked. CDR1 and CDR2 (germline): DFQATT, SNEGSKA (reference sequence). The CDR3 runs 16 residues. Here the CDR3 reads CSARPPRTLRDNEQFF.